This TCR beta chain was found in a study of blood T cells in healthy people across ages. This clonotype was detected a few times. V lost 1 base and J 2 bases, leaving 18 bases between the germline ends. Germline V CDR1 and CDR2: DFQATT, SNEGSKA (reference sequence). The CDR3 spans 16 residues. The second PCR ran about 6 to 12 cycles with a sample-barcoded 5' primer and J-beta primers. TCRdb re-analysed the 5' RACE reads in MiXCR, keeping a single row per CDR3 protein. The top ten clones hold about 54% of a sample with about 380,000 distinct CDR3 sequences, about 49% of them seen once. The sample consisted of blood. The V call is TRBV20-1, the J call TRBJ2-7; possible D gene TRBD2, 6 bases. This receptor was taken from a man aged 55 to 70 in good health. CDR3 protein: CSARGASGERAYEQYF. The CDR3 nucleotides are TGCAGTGCTAGAGGGGCATCGGGGGAGAGAGCCTACGAGCAGTACTTC.